A single sample gave rise to the 11 T cell receptor beta chains below, sequenced in a study of blood T cell repertoires in COVID-19. The repertoire was sequenced with immunoSEQ multiplex PCR; TCRdb's copy has only in-frame clones and lacks some. The table lists around 90,000 clones, approximately 90% of them singletons. Specimen: peripheral blood. All receptors come from a male donor with acute or convalescent COVID-19.

The V call is TRBV4-2, the J call TRBJ2-5, with TRBD2 matching 14 bases. CDR1 is LGHNA and CDR2 is YNFKEQ in the germline V gene. The CDR3 is 17 residues long. Unmatched junction bases numbered 9, after V lost 4 bases and J lost 5 bases. The CDR3 spells CASSLTKTSGGAETQYF. CDR3 nucleotides: TGTGCCAGCAGCCTAACGAAGACTAGCGGGGGGGCGGAGACCCAGTACTTC.

This clone showed up just a few times. The chain employs TRBV29-1 and TRBJ2-1, with 16 bases identical to TRBD2. Germline trimming cut 4 bases from V and 7 bases from J; bases unmatched to any gene: 1. This CDR3 comprises 14 residues. The germline V gene encodes CDR1 SQVTM and CDR2 ANQGSEA. In nucleotides, the CDR3 is TGCAGCGTTGTGGGACTAGCGGGGGGGAATGAGCAGTTCTTC. This codes for CSVVGLAGGNEQFF.

This clone was observed once. The J gene is TRBJ2-7, the V gene TRBV10-3, with 11 bases identical to TRBD1. V shed 7 bases and J 1 base; nucleotides not matched to a gene: 3. Germline V gene lookup returns CDR1 ENHRY and CDR2 SYGVKD. This CDR3 region has 14 residues. CDR3 in amino acids: CAITGQGASYEQYF. CDR3 bases: TGTGCCATCACAGGACAGGGGGCTTCCTACGAGCAGTACTTC.

The V call is TRBV6-5, the J call TRBJ2-5; 8 bases line up with TRBD2. The germline gives CDR1 MNHEY, CDR2 SVGAGI. V gave up 0 bases and J gave up 3 bases; unmatched junction bases: 0. CDR3 length equals 14 residues. The CDR3 protein is CASSYSSGEETQYF. CDR3 bases: TGTGCCAGCAGTTACTCTAGCGGGGAAGAGACCCAGTACTTC.

The chain joins TRBV14 to TRBJ1-1; 11 bases align to TRBD1. Per the germline V gene, CDR1 is SGHDN and CDR2 is FVKESK. CDR3 size: 15 residues. V lost 1 base and J lost 11; bases outside the gene matches: 9. CDR3 nucleotide sequence: TGTGCCAGCAGCCAAGCAAGGACAGGGGGCGCGGCTGCTTTCTTT. Encoded protein: CASSQARTGGAAAFF.

This rearrangement joins TRBV5-1 to TRBJ1-5; 7 nucleotides match TRBD1. Unmatched junction bases numbered 10, after V lost 4 bases and J lost 6 bases. The CDR3 runs to 15 residues. Germline-derived CDR1 and CDR2 are SGHRS and YFSETQ. Here the CDR3 DNA reads TGCGCCAGCAGCCAAACAGGGGACGGAAGTCAGCCCCAGCATTTT. Translated: CASSQTGDGSQPQHF.

The chain has TRBV10-3 and TRBJ1-5; unclear D gene. Germline-derived CDR1 and CDR2 are ENHRY and SYGVKD. The CDR3 has 14 residues. V was trimmed by 0 bases and J by 7 bases, leaving 10 bases between them. CDR3 coding DNA: TGTGCCATCAGTGAGTCGACTCCGGAACAGCCCCAGCATTTT. This codes for CAISESTPEQPQHF.

J is TRBJ1-1 and V is TRBV30; 12 nucleotides align to TRBD1. The CDR3 covers 13 residues. Trimming at V came to 8 bases and at J to 4 bases, leaving 5 bases not matched to a gene. Germline CDR1 and CDR2: GTSNPN and SVGIG (reference sequence). CDR3 region: CAGGQGAITEAFF. The DNA for the CDR3 is TGTGCCGGGGGACAGGGGGCAATCACTGAAGCTTTCTTT.

The chain employs TRBV19 and TRBJ2-5; 12 bases match TRBD2. The CDR3 is 14 amino acids. Germline V gives CDR1 LNHDA, CDR2 SQIVND (reference sequence). The junction had 3 bases not matched to a gene; V was cut back by 6 bases and J by 4 bases. CDR3 region: CASRTSGGSETQYF. The CDR3 nucleotides read TGTGCCAGTAGGACTAGCGGGGGATCAGAGACCCAGTACTTC.

The rearrangement joins TRBV30 to TRBJ2-3; tentative D call: TRBD2 (5 bases). The CDR3 extends over 13 amino acids. Trimming removed 2 bases from V and 7 bases from J, with 13 bases in between. From germline, CDR1 is GTSNPN and CDR2 SVGIG (reference sequence). In DNA form, the CDR3 reads TGTGCCTGGAGTCCACAGCCCGGGAATACGCAGTATTTT. Protein sequence: CAWSPQPGNTQYF. Full variable domain (rest looked up from reference TRBV30 and TRBJ2-3): SQTIHQWPATLVQPVGSPLSLECTVEGTSNPNLYWYRQAAGRGLQLLFYSVGIGQISSEVPQNLSASRPQDRQFILSSKKLLLSDSGFYLCAWSPQPGNTQYFGPGTRLTVL.

This clone came up a few times. The J gene is TRBJ2-7, the V gene TRBV2, with D possibly matching TRBD2 (5 bases). The V and J ends lost 5 bases and 2 bases respectively, with 16 bases between them. Germline assignment: CDR1 SNHLY and CDR2 FYNNEI. The length of the CDR3 is 15 residues. The CDR3 coding sequence is TGTGCCAGCAGTAAAGAGAGGGCGGCCGCCTACGAGCAGTACTTC. This encodes CASSKERAAAYEQYF.